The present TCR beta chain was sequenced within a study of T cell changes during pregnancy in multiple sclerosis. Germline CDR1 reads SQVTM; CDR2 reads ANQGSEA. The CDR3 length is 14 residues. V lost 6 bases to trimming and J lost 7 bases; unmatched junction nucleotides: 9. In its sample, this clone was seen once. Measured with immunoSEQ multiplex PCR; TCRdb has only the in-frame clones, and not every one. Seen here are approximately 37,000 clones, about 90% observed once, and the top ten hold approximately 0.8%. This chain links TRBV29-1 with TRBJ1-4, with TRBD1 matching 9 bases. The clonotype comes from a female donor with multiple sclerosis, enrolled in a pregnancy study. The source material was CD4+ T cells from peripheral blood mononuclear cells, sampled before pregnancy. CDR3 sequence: CSVKKGTGIEKLFF. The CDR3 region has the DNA TGCAGCGTCAAAAAGGGGACAGGGATTGAAAAACTGTTTTTT.